This passage covers 27 T cell receptor beta chains from one sample sequenced in a study of cytomegalovirus exposure and HLA in healthy donors. The PCR used 60 Vbeta and 13 Jbeta primers. This table comes from immunoSEQ multiplex PCR, and its TCRdb copy is limited to in-frame clones, with some not included. The sample includes approximately 150,000 clones, more than 75% of them seen just once. The sequenced sample consisted of PBMCs. These receptors all come from a human donor in good health.

The rearrangement joins TRBV27 to TRBJ1-4; a weak D match, TRBD1 (5 bases). The CDR3 has 19 residues. The germline V and J ends were trimmed by 6 bases and 3 bases, with 26 bases remaining between them. Germline CDR1 reads MNHEY; CDR2 reads SMNVEV (reference sequence). The CDR3 sequence: CASRPGIDRVGRSNEKLFF. CDR3 DNA: TGTGCCAGCAGACCCGGAATAGACAGAGTCGGACGGTCTAATGAAAAACTGTTTTTT.

The chain links TRBV9 to TRBJ2-3, with a weak D call TRBD1 (5 bases). The germline V gene has CDR1 SGDLS and CDR2 YYNGEE. The V end was cut by 2 bases, the J end by 1 base, with 11 bases between. The CDR3 is 15 amino acids. Written as DNA, the CDR3 is TGTGCCAGCAGCGTTACAGGCTCGGGCACAGATACGCAGTATTTT. As protein: CASSVTGSGTDTQYF.

The count of this clone is one. The rearrangement joins TRBV6-6 to TRBJ2-3, with D possibly being TRBD2 (6 bases). Germline V lookup: CDR1 MNHNY, CDR2 SVGAGI (reference sequence). Between the trimmed V and J ends, which lost 5 bases and 6 bases, there was a span of 6 bases. The CDR3 has 11 residues. CDR3 coding DNA: TGTGCCAGCAGTGGGGGGGATACGCAGTATTTT. It encodes CASSGGDTQYF.

This rearrangement joins TRBV10-3 to TRBJ1-3; D call uncertain. The germline V gene encodes CDR1 ENHRY and CDR2 SYGVKD. CDR3 length: 15 residues. The CDR3 nucleotides read TGTGCTGTCCAGGAGGCTCGGGCAAACGGAAACACCATATATTTT. Its protein product is CAVQEARANGNTIYF.

V is TRBV10-3 and J is TRBJ1-1, with D possibly matching TRBD1 (5 bases). The length of the CDR3 is 17 residues. The ends were cut back, 0 bases at V and 5 bases at J, with 19 bases in the middle. Germline V gene sequence: CDR1 ENHRY, CDR2 SYGVKD. The CDR3 spells CAISESTGRAGETEAFF. In DNA, the CDR3 is TGTGCCATCAGTGAGTCTACGGGCAGGGCGGGGGAAACTGAAGCTTTCTTT.

This clone has only one observation. An end of the junction differs from the germline gene, which may be a read error. The chain combines TRBV27 with TRBJ2-7; perhaps D is TRBD1 or TRBD2 (5 bases each). Per the germline V gene, CDR1 is MNHEY and CDR2 is SMNVEV (reference sequence). The CDR3 runs to 14 residues. The CDR3 DNA sequence: TGTGCCAGCAGCTTATCGGGGCATGCCTACGAGCAGTACTTC. It codes for CASSLSGHAYEQYF.

V and J are TRBV5-4 and TRBJ2-7; unclear D gene. Germline CDR1 reads SGHNT; CDR2 reads YYREEE (reference sequence). This CDR3 region has 15 residues. The V gene lost 1 base and the J gene lost 2 bases, with 13 bases spanning the gap. This CDR3 reads CASSLNRATPYEQYF. CDR3 sequence (DNA): TGTGCCAGCAGCTTGAATCGAGCGACCCCCTACGAGCAGTACTTC.

A word on this clone: At one boundary the junction diverges from the germline segment, which might be a read error. The chain is built from TRBV7-9 and TRBJ2-2, with 13 bases that match TRBD2. The germline V gene has CDR1 SEHNR and CDR2 FQNEAQ (reference sequence). CDR3 size: 18 residues. The CDR3 loop reads CSSSQWTSGGRDTGELFF. CDR3 bases: TGTTCCAGCAGCCAATGGACTAGCGGGGGTCGGGATACCGGGGAGCTGTTTTTT.

V and J are TRBV7-9 and TRBJ1-4, with D possibly TRBD1 on 6 matching bases. V was pared by 5 bases and J by 8 bases, with 18 bases between. CDR3 length equals 15 residues. Per germline, CDR1 SEHNR and CDR2 FQNEAQ (reference sequence). The CDR3 sequence is CASSPLTGSWEKLFF. The CDR3 nucleotides are TGTGCCAGCAGCCCGCTGACAGGCTCTTGGGAAAAACTGTTTTTT.

This chain joins TRBV30 and TRBJ2-7; D possibly corresponds to TRBD2 (5 bases). V lost 0 bases and J lost 0, with 9 bases in between. The length of the CDR3 is 14 residues. Germline-derived CDR1 and CDR2 are GTSNPN and SVGIG (reference sequence). CDR3 protein: CAWSVEAFSYEQYF. In DNA form, the CDR3 reads TGTGCCTGGAGTGTGGAGGCTTTCTCCTACGAGCAGTACTTC.

This clone was recorded only once. This chain joins TRBV18 and TRBJ2-5, with 10 bases identical to TRBD2. The length of the CDR3 is 16 residues. Germline V CDR1 and CDR2: KGHSH, LQKENI. The V and J ends lost 1 base and 3 bases, in that order; junction bases with no gene match: 5. The CDR3 region is CASSPLLAGEKETQYF. CDR3 DNA sequence: TGTGCCAGCTCACCACTCCTAGCGGGGGAAAAAGAGACCCAGTACTTC.

The V call is TRBV27, the J call TRBJ2-1; TRBD2 matches 11 bases. With V trimmed by 4 bases and J by 9 bases, 5 bases remained unmatched. Germline V gene lookup returns CDR1 MNHEY and CDR2 SMNVEV (reference sequence). This CDR3 has 14 residues. The CDR3 sequence is CASSSGTSGSEQFF. In nucleotides, the CDR3 is TGTGCCAGCAGTTCCGGGACTAGCGGCAGTGAGCAGTTCTTC.

This clone has just a few counts. Here the CDR3 reads CASSNPGDSYEQYF. The DNA for the CDR3 is TGCGCCAGCAGCAACCCGGGGGACTCCTACGAGCAGTACTTC. This sequence joins TRBV5-1 and TRBJ2-7; a possible D gene is TRBD2 (6 bases). The germline V gene encodes CDR1 SGHRS and CDR2 YFSETQ. With 4 bases removed from V and 0 bases from J, the gap between germline ends came to 11 bases. This CDR3 region has 14 residues.

The chain joins TRBV28 to TRBJ2-7, with D possibly TRBD1 on 6 matching bases. The CDR3 length is 16 residues. Germline CDR1 reads MDHEN; CDR2 reads SYDVKM. Trimming cost V 6 bases and J 1 base, with 19 bases left between them. CDR3 nucleotides: TGTGCCAGCAGGGGAGCCGGACAGTTGGGATCCTACGAGCAGTACTTC. Protein sequence: CASRGAGQLGSYEQYF.

The J gene is TRBJ2-7, the V gene TRBV5-1, with D possibly TRBD2 on 6 matching bases. The CDR3 loop spans 15 amino acids. Trimming stripped 4 bases from V and 3 bases from J, with 17 bases between. Germline V gene sequence: CDR1 SGHRS, CDR2 YFSETQ. CDR3: CASSDGGMLSYEQYF. The CDR3 DNA reads as TGCGCCAGCAGCGACGGGGGAATGCTAAGCTACGAGCAGTACTTC.

J is TRBJ2-6 and V is TRBV9; D unclear. Germline lookup yields CDR1 SGDLS and CDR2 YYNGEE. There are 17 residues in the CDR3. V lost 3 bases and J 1 base, leaving 14 bases between the germline ends. For the CDR3, the DNA is TGTGCCAGCAGCGGCAATCGAGGTGGGTCTGGGGCCAACGTCCTGACTTTC. Protein product: CASSGNRGGSGANVLTF.

The rearrangement uses TRBV2 and TRBJ1-1; D gene ambiguous. The germline V gene encodes CDR1 SNHLY and CDR2 FYNNEI. The CDR3 runs 13 residues. Deletions cut 2 bases from V and 8 bases from J, with 12 bases between. CDR3 DNA sequence: TGTGCCAGCAGTGAAATCGTAGACGGGGAAGCTTTCTTT. This encodes CASSEIVDGEAFF.

This chain uses TRBV30 with TRBJ1-2, with 9 positions matching TRBD1. V was clipped by 3 bases and J by 0 bases; unmatched bases: 2. This CDR3 contains 14 residues. Germline values: CDR1 GTSNPN, CDR2 SVGIG (reference sequence). DNA for the CDR3: TGTGCCTGGAGGGGGACAGGGACTAACTATGGCTACACCTTC. Translated: CAWRGTGTNYGYTF.

This chain uses TRBV4-1 with TRBJ2-7; 7 bases map to TRBD1. Germline V CDR1 and CDR2: MGHRA, YSYEKL. V gave up 4 bases and J gave up 2 bases; unmatched junction bases: 8. This CDR3 is 15 amino acids long. The CDR3 nucleotides are TGCGCCAGCAGCCCCACATCGGGACAGCCCTACGAGCAGTACTTC. This gives the protein CASSPTSGQPYEQYF.

J is TRBJ2-1 and V is TRBV18; D perhaps matches TRBD2 (5 bases). Trimming removed 3 bases at V and 7 bases at J, with 22 bases between. Germline values: CDR1 KGHSH, CDR2 LQKENI. This CDR3 comprises 17 residues. The CDR3 sequence is CASSPPDRGRVENEQFF. The CDR3 DNA reads as TGTGCCAGCTCACCCCCGGATCGAGGGAGAGTTGAAAATGAGCAGTTCTTC. The variable domain in full, with the rest retrieved from reference TRBV18 and TRBJ2-1, is NAGVMQNPRHLVRRRGQEARLRCSPMKGHSHVYWYRQLPEEGLKFMVYLQKENIIDESGMPKERFSAEFPKEGPSILRIQQVVRGDSAAYFCASSPPDRGRVENEQFFGPGTRLTVL.

V is TRBV6-6 and J is TRBJ2-7, with 15 bases identical to TRBD2. The V segment lost 6 bases and the J segment 4 bases; nucleotides outside the gene matches: 7. The germline gives CDR1 MNHNY, CDR2 SVGAGI (reference sequence). The CDR3 is made up of 16 amino acids. The CDR3 DNA is TGTGCCAGCAGAACGGGACTAGCGGGAGGAGGGTACGAGCAGTACTTC. Protein product: CASRTGLAGGGYEQYF.

The chain recombines TRBV5-8 with TRBJ1-1, with D tentatively TRBD1 (6 bases). The germline V gene encodes CDR1 SGHTS and CDR2 YDEGEE. The length of the CDR3 is 16 residues. Trimming took off 0 bases at V and 5 bases at J, with 17 bases between the two ends. The CDR3 here is CASSLAKRGARTEAFF. The CDR3 DNA follows: TGTGCCAGCAGCTTGGCCAAGCGGGGGGCGCGGACTGAAGCTTTCTTT.

V usage is TRBV19 and J usage is TRBJ2-5; D gene uncertain. The CDR3 length is 13 residues. Trimming left V 3 bases short and J 2 bases short, with 7 bases between. Germline CDR1 is LNHDA and CDR2 is SQIVND (reference sequence). The CDR3 coding sequence is TGTGCCAGTAGTATCCTAAATCAAGAGACCCAGTACTTC. It codes for CASSILNQETQYF.

This chain joins TRBV7-8 and TRBJ1-2, with D possibly being TRBD1 (5 bases). The CDR3 spans 16 residues. CDR1 is SGHVS, CDR2 FQNEAQ, per germline. V gave up 3 bases and J gave up 3 bases, with 17 bases separating them. The CDR3 DNA sequence: TGTGCCAGCAGCTTCGGGACTGTGGGGTATGACTATGGCTACACCTTC. Translating it yields CASSFGTVGYDYGYTF.

CDR3 in amino acids: CAWSAPGGHRELFF. The CDR3 DNA is TGTGCCTGGAGTGCACCGGGGGGCCACCGGGAGCTGTTTTTT. The chain recombines TRBV30 with TRBJ2-2; perhaps TRBD2 as D (7 bases). With 1 base removed from V and 9 bases from J, the gap between germline ends came to 15 bases. Germline V gives CDR1 GTSNPN, CDR2 SVGIG (reference sequence). The CDR3 is 14 amino acids.

J is TRBJ1-1 and V is TRBV21-1; no DNA check was done on the table's D call, TRBD1. TRBV21-1 is listed as a pseudogene. This CDR3 is 19 amino acids long. The CDR3 region is CASSKVKTGIVPLPTEAFF. The CDR3 DNA reads TGTGCCAGCAGCAAAGTGAAGACAGGGATCGTCCCCCTCCCCACTGAAGCTTTCTTT.

The rearrangement uses TRBV5-5 and TRBJ1-1, with TRBD1 identical over 7 bases. In germline, CDR1 is SGHKS, CDR2 YYEKEE (reference sequence). CDR3 size: 16 residues. The ends lost 3 bases at V and 1 base at J; junction bases unmatched: 9. In DNA form, the CDR3 reads TGTGCCAGCAGCTACTCGTACGGGACAGCGAACACTGAAGCTTTCTTT. Its translation is CASSYSYGTANTEAFF.